The rows below give T cell receptor beta chains drawn from one sample of a study of CD8 T cells in ankylosing spondylitis. In TCRdb, the 5' RACE reads were re-called with MiXCR into one record per CDR3 protein. The repertoire includes 650,000 to 800,000 distinct CDR3 sequences, over 15% of them detected once, and under 20% sits in the top ten. The material sequenced was blood, either unsorted or a sorted T cell fraction (not recorded which). The receptors come from a male donor with ankylosing spondylitis. Both conserved end residues are part of each CDR3. Each record gives: V gene, J gene, clone size, D gene, CDR3 DNA, CDR3 protein. The D gene is left open where the match is weak. Expanded clones get a size class; other rows say once, few or many, or leave the size out.

TRBV4-1	TRBJ2-2	few	TRBD2	TGCGCCAGCAGCCAAGACCTAGCGGGGGTGGGGACCGGGGAGCTGTTTTTT	CASSQDLAGVGTGELFF
TRBV5-8	TRBJ1-1	-	-	TGTGCCAGCAGAGACACCATGAACAGTGAAGCTTTCTTT	CASRDTMNSEAFF
TRBV4-1	TRBJ1-1	-	TRBD1	TGCGCCAGCAGCCAAACATGGACAGGCGCTGAAGCTTTCTTT	CASSQTWTGAEAFF
TRBV18	TRBJ2-1	-	TRBD2	TGTGCCAGCTCACCTTTTTATAGCGGGGTCGGAAATGAGCAGTTCTTC	CASSPFYSGVGNEQFF
TRBV4-1	TRBJ2-3	few	-	TGCGCCAGCAGCCGGGGCATCACAGATACGCAGTATTTT	CASSRGITDTQYF
TRBV2	TRBJ2-4	-	TRBD1	TGTGCCAGCAAGCCGACAGGGAAGGCCAAAAACATTCAGTACTTC	CASKPTGKAKNIQYF
TRBV4-3	TRBJ2-5	many	-	TGCGCCAGCAGCCATAGCGGACCGCGAGAGACCCAGTACTTC	CASSHSGPRETQYF
TRBV6-1	TRBJ1-5	few	-	TGTGCCAGCAGTGGGGACACGACCCGGGGACAGCCCCAGCATTTT	CASSGDTTRGQPQHF
TRBV5-1	TRBJ2-7	-	TRBD1	TGCGCCAGCAGCTTGGTTGGGACAGGGAACCACGAGCAGTACTTC	CASSLVGTGNHEQYF
TRBV5-1	TRBJ1-2	-	-	TGCGCCAGCAGCTTCGGAAACAGCTGGGACTATGGCTACACCTTC	CASSFGNSWDYGYTF
TRBV5-1	TRBJ2-2	-	TRBD2	TGCGCCAGCAGCCTGCCGGGAGGGACGAACACCGGGGAGCTGTTTTTT	CASSLPGGTNTGELFF
TRBV5-5	TRBJ2-2	few	-	TGTGCCAGCAGGGGCGCCGAGGTTTTTGGGGACACCGGGGAGCTGTTTTTT	CASRGAEVFGDTGELFF
TRBV7-6	TRBJ2-3	-	TRBD1	TGTGCCAGCAGCGGACGGACAGGAAACACAGATACGCAGTATTTT	CASSGRTGNTDTQYF
TRBV5-1	TRBJ2-5	many	-	TGCGCCAGCAGCTTGGGCGGGGCGAATCAAGAGACCCAGTACTTC	CASSLGGANQETQYF
TRBV12-3/TRBV12-4	TRBJ2-3	-	TRBD1	TGTGCCAGCAGGCCGACAGGGTCAGATACGCAGTATTTT	CASRPTGSDTQYF
TRBV6-5	TRBJ1-2	-	TRBD1	TGTGCCAGCAGTTACTCGGACAGGGGGTCCTATGGCTACACCTTC	CASSYSDRGSYGYTF
TRBV15	TRBJ2-1	-	TRBD2	TGTGCCACCAGCAGCTTAGAACTAGCGGGGGACAATGAGCAGTTCTTC	CATSSLELAGDNEQFF
TRBV27	TRBJ2-7	-	TRBD1	TGTGCCAGCAGGCCCGGGACAGGGACCTACGAGCAGTACTTC	CASRPGTGTYEQYF
TRBV11-2	TRBJ2-2	few	TRBD2	TGTGCCAGCAGCCCGCAGGGACTAGCGGGAGGTACCGGGGAGCTGTTTTTT	CASSPQGLAGGTGELFF
TRBV11-2	TRBJ2-3	-	TRBD2	TGTGCCAGCAGCCCGAGACTAGCGGGGGGCCCTTCAGATACGCAGTATTTT	CASSPRLAGGPSDTQYF
TRBV5-6	TRBJ2-7	few	-	TGTGCCAGCAGCTTAAGTACTGCAGGGGCGGACGAGCAGTACTTC	CASSLSTAGADEQYF
TRBV20-1	TRBJ2-3	few	TRBD2	TGCAGTGCTACAATTCCGGGACTAGCGGGAACAGATACGCAGTATTTT	CSATIPGLAGTDTQYF
TRBV12-3/TRBV12-4	TRBJ2-7	-	-	TGTGCCAGCAGTGGGGGACGCCCCGGAAGGTCCTACGAGCAGTACTTC	CASSGGRPGRSYEQYF
TRBV7-3	TRBJ2-7	few	-	TGTGCCAGCAGTTTCCATCCCAACGAGCAGTACTTC	CASSFHPNEQYF
TRBV6-2/TRBV6-3	TRBJ2-7	-	-	TGTGCCAGCAGTTACGTTTGGTCAGGGATCGAGCAGTACTTC	CASSYVWSGIEQYF
TRBV4-3	TRBJ2-7	-	TRBD1	TGCGCCAGCTCTCTCGACAGGGACGGGGCCTACGAGCAGTACTTC	CASSLDRDGAYEQYF
TRBV29-1	TRBJ1-1	few	-	TGCAGCGTTGAATTTCCGGGACGGATGAACACTGAAGCTTTCTTT	CSVEFPGRMNTEAFF
TRBV12-3/TRBV12-4	TRBJ1-4	few	-	TGTGCCACTCGGGACAACAATGAAAAACTGTTTTTT	CATRDNNEKLFF
TRBV28	TRBJ2-2	few	-	TGTGCCAGCACCCCCCCGGAGTCCCACTTCGGGGAGCTGTTTTTT	CASTPPESHFGELFF
TRBV5-4	TRBJ2-7	-	-	TGTGCCAGCATTCCGGGACCCGGGGCCTACGAGCAGTACTTC	CASIPGPGAYEQYF
TRBV20-1	TRBJ2-7	-	TRBD1	TGCAGTGCAAGCCGGGACAGGGGGATCTACGAGCAGTACTTC	CSASRDRGIYEQYF
TRBV6-5	TRBJ2-6	-	-	TGTGCCAGCAGTTACTCGCTCTCCGGGGCCAACGTCCTGACTTTC	CASSYSLSGANVLTF
TRBV10-3	TRBJ2-5	few	-	TGTGCCATCAGTGAGTTAGGGGCCCTAAAGACCCAGTACTTC	CAISELGALKTQYF
TRBV20-1	TRBJ2-7	-	-	TGCAGTGCCACGGGACCTAACTCCTACGAGCAGTACTTC	CSATGPNSYEQYF
TRBV5-1	TRBJ2-1	few	TRBD2	TGCGCCACCCGAGGGCTAGCGGAATACAATGAGCAGTTCTTC	CATRGLAEYNEQFF
TRBV7-9	TRBJ2-2	-	-	TGTGCCAGCAGCCCGGCCGCAGGGAACACCGGGGAGCTGTTTTTT	CASSPAAGNTGELFF
TRBV19	TRBJ2-1	-	TRBD2	TGTGCCAGTAGTATAGATACTAGCGGGAGGTTTTTGGGCAATGAGCAGTTCTTC	CASSIDTSGRFLGNEQFF
TRBV15	TRBJ1-4	few	-	TGTGCCACCAGCAGCGCCACGGTGGGAAATGAAAAACTGTTTTTT	CATSSATVGNEKLFF
TRBV18	TRBJ1-5	-	TRBD1	TGTGCCAGCTCACCACGACAGGGGGATCAGCCCCAGCATTTT	CASSPRQGDQPQHF